The sequence of this TCR beta chain was determined in a study of T cell repertoires in cytomegalovirus infection. At the level of the study: Newly reported HLA-C-restricted and thoroughly characterized HLA-B-restricted CMV epitopes were employed. Shared public TCR beta signatures pointed to both CMV infection and a matching HLA type. Regarding the study as a whole: Across the ex vivo response, the dominant clonotypes were HLA-C-restricted CMV-specific TCR beta clonotypes. Summed frequency of public TCR beta families distinguished CMV carriers with the relevant HLA.

TCRdb re-called the reads with MiXCR, one entry per CDR3 protein. Seen here are around 300,000 distinct CDR3 sequences, about 20% observed once, and the top ten hold approximately 19%. This clonotype was detected ten times or more. Its specificity is unknown. This CDR3 is built from 12 residues. The germline gives CDR1 SGHTA, CDR2 FQGNSA. J lost 9 bases, V lost 5 bases, and 5 bases had no gene match. The chain has TRBV7-2 and TRBJ2-5; 8 bases align to TRBD2. The sequenced sample was cultured PBMCs, obtained from culture after CMV antigen stimulation. The receptor's source is a human donor in good health (CMV status not recorded). Some clones in this sample may be carry-over from other donors' samples. The chain's CDR3 is CASSDTLAAQYF. The CDR3 DNA follows: TGTGCCAGCAGCGATACACTAGCGGCCCAGTACTTC.